Below are 3 T cell receptor beta chains sequenced from a single sample in a study of T cell responses to AZD1222 COVID-19 vaccine. Only in-frame clones appear in the TCRdb table, and some are missing; sequencing was by immunoSEQ multiplex PCR. The table shows 55,000 to 75,000 clones, with more than 70% occurring only once. The specimen was peripheral blood, collected on day 0 of AZD1222 vaccination. These receptors came from an adult in good health.

CDR3: CASSSQGLGTGELFF. CDR3 DNA: TGTGCCAGCAGTTCCCAGGGACTCGGAACCGGGGAGCTGTTTTTT. The rearrangement uses TRBV11-3 and TRBJ2-2; a possible D gene is TRBD2 (6 bases). Germline CDR1 SGHNT, CDR2 YENEEA. V was pared by 6 bases and J by 5 bases, with 16 bases between. This CDR3 contains 15 residues.

V is TRBV7-9 and J is TRBJ2-3; no definite D call. The germline V gene encodes CDR1 SEHNR and CDR2 FQNEAQ (reference sequence). V lost 4 bases and J 4 bases, leaving 9 bases between the germline ends. This CDR3 spans 13 amino acids. Here the CDR3 reads CASSSSRADTQYF. CDR3 nucleotide sequence: TGTGCCAGCAGCTCGAGTAGGGCAGATACGCAGTATTTT.

The chain recombines TRBV5-6 with TRBJ1-2, with D possibly being TRBD1 (5 bases). V shed 1 base and J shed 8 bases, with 15 bases lying between them. Germline V gene sequence: CDR1 SGHDT, CDR2 YYEEEE. The CDR3 is 14 amino acids. In DNA, the CDR3 is TGTGCCAGCAGCTTGCAACAGGTTGTGAAGGGCTACACCTTC. Its protein product is CASSLQQVVKGYTF.